The clone carrying this T cell receptor beta chain has a handful of counts. The V end lost 2 bases, the J end lost 9 bases, and 12 bases lay between the germline ends. CDR3 length equals 14 residues. The V gene's germline CDR1 is SGDLS and CDR2 YYNGEE. This sample is drawn from a study of blood T cell repertoires in COVID-19. Study summary: The United States, Italy and Spain provided the acute and convalescent COVID-19 samples. Nucleic acid was either cDNA or gDNA, and it came from T cells, B-cell-depleted T cells, or PBMCs.

Original handling: Reference gene primers were amplified, and this amplification served to estimate nucleated cell counts. Sequenced by immunoSEQ multiplex PCR; TCRdb stores in-frame clones only, minus some. The DNA was the basis for D and trimming; V, J and clone size are from that table. The data hold 310,000 or so clones, with 85% to 90% observed a single time. The rearrangement joins TRBV9 to TRBJ1-6; weak D call: TRBD1 (6 bases). Sample: peripheral blood. This sequence was found in a man between 65 and 80 years old with acute or convalescent COVID-19. CDR3 sequence reads: CASSVMGGASPLHF. CDR3 sequence (DNA): TGTGCCAGCAGCGTTATGGGGGGGGCTTCACCCCTCCACTTT.